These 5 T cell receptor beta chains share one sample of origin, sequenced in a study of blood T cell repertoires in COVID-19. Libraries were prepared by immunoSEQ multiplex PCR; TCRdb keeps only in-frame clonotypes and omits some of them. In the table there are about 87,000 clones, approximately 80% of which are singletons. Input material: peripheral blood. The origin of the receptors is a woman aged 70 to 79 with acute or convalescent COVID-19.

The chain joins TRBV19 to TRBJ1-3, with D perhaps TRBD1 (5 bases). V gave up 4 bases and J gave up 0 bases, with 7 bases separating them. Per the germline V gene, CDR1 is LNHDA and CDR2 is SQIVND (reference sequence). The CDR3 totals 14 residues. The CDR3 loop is CASSTQASGNTIYF. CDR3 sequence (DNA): TGTGCCAGTAGTACACAGGCCTCTGGAAACACCATATATTTT.

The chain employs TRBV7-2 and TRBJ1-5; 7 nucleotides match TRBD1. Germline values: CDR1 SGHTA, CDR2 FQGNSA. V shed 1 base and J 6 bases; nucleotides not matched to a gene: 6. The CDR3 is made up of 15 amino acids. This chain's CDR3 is CASSLGQGQSQPQHF. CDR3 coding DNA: TGTGCCAGCAGCTTAGGACAGGGTCAGAGTCAGCCCCAGCATTTT. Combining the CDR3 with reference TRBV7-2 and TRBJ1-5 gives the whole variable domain GAGVSQSPSNKVTEKGKDVELRCDPISGHTALYWYRQSLGQGLEFLIYFQGNSAPDKSGLPSDRFSAERTGGSVSTLTIQRTQQEDSAVYLCASSLGQGQSQPQHFGDGTRLSIL.

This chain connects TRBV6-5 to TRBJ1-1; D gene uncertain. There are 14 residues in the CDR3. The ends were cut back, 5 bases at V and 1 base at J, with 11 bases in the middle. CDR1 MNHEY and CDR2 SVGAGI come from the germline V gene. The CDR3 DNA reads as TGTGCCAGCAGTACCCTCGACACGAACACTGAAGCTTTCTTT. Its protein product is CASSTLDTNTEAFF.

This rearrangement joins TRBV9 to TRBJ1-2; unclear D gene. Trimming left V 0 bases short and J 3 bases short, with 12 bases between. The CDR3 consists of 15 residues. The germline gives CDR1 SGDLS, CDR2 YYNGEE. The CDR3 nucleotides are TGTGCCAGCAGCGTAGTGAGGGATGACTACTATGGCTACACCTTC. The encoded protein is CASSVVRDDYYGYTF. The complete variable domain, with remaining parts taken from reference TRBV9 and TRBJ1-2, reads DSGVTQTPKHLITATGQRVTLRCSPRSGDLSVYWYQQSLDQGLQFLIQYYNGEERAKGNILERFSAQQFPDLHSELNLSSLELGDSALYFCASSVVRDDYYGYTFGSGTRLTVV.

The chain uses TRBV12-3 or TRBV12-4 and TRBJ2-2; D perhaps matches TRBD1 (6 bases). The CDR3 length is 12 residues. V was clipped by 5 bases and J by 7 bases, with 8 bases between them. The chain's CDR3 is CASSPGVGELFF. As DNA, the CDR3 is TGTGCCAGCAGTCCAGGGGTCGGGGAGCTGTTTTTT.